These T cell receptor beta chains were read from a single sample in a study of shared clonotypes between healthy human individuals. Sequenced by immunoSEQ multiplex PCR; TCRdb stores in-frame clones only, minus some. Among 500,000 to 700,000 clones, about 95% were seen once, and the ten largest hold around 0.12%. Material: naive CD8+ T cells sorted from blood. The receptors shown here come from a woman in her 30s in good health. The CDR3 runs from the conserved cysteine through the conserved F or W. The D gene is left open where the match is weak. Clone sizes are given selectively: once, few, many, or a class where the clone is expanded.

CDR3aa: CASSWAGGPSSYEQYF
CDR3nt: TGCGCCAGCAGCTGGGCGGGAGGGCCTTCCTCCTACGAGCAGTACTTC
abundance: -
v_gene: TRBV5-1
d_gene: TRBD2
j_gene: TRBJ2-7

CDR3aa: CASSLALEGVFYEQYF
CDR3nt: TGTGCCAGCAGCTTAGCGCTAGAAGGGGTCTTCTACGAGCAGTACTTC
abundance: once
v_gene: TRBV7-8
d_gene: -
j_gene: TRBJ2-7

CDR3aa: CASSPTGRDGYTF
CDR3nt: TGTGCCAGCAGCCCCACGGGGAGAGATGGCTACACCTTC
abundance: once
v_gene: TRBV7-9
d_gene: -
j_gene: TRBJ1-2

CDR3aa: CASSYVLGETQYF
CDR3nt: TGTGCCAGCAGTTACGTACTTGGTGAGACCCAGTACTTC
abundance: -
v_gene: TRBV6-5
d_gene: -
j_gene: TRBJ2-5

CDR3aa: CASSQDARNEQFF
CDR3nt: TGCGCCAGCAGCCAAGATGCCCGGAATGAGCAGTTCTTC
abundance: -
v_gene: TRBV4-1
d_gene: -
j_gene: TRBJ2-1

CDR3aa: CSAQGGDDLLAKNIQYF
CDR3nt: TGCAGCGCACAGGGGGGAGACGACCTACTAGCCAAAAACATTCAGTACTTC
abundance: -
v_gene: TRBV29-1
d_gene: TRBD1
j_gene: TRBJ2-4

CDR3aa: CASSLDRFYGYTF
CDR3nt: TGTGCCAGCAGCTTGGACAGATTCTATGGCTACACCTTC
abundance: -
v_gene: TRBV7-9
d_gene: -
j_gene: TRBJ1-2

CDR3aa: CASSDDEAGYGYTF
CDR3nt: TGCGCCAGCAGTGACGACGAGGCCGGCTATGGCTACACCTTC
abundance: -
v_gene: TRBV10-1
d_gene: -
j_gene: TRBJ1-2

CDR3aa: CSVIGGRVGGYTF
CDR3nt: TGCAGCGTCATCGGAGGGAGGGTTGGTGGCTACACCTTC
abundance: many
v_gene: TRBV29-1
d_gene: -
j_gene: TRBJ1-2

CDR3aa: CASSKRGLTSYEQYF
CDR3nt: TGTGCCAGCAGCAAAAGGGGACTGACCTCCTACGAGCAGTACTTC
abundance: -
v_gene: TRBV6-1
d_gene: -
j_gene: TRBJ2-7

CDR3aa: CASSLGGGVNQPQHF
CDR3nt: TGTGCCAGCAGCTTAGGCGGGGGGGTTAATCAGCCCCAGCATTTT
abundance: -
v_gene: TRBV13
d_gene: -
j_gene: TRBJ1-5

CDR3aa: CASSSGLYEQYF
CDR3nt: TGTGCCAGCAGCTCGGGACTGTACGAGCAGTACTTC
abundance: -
v_gene: TRBV7-8
d_gene: -
j_gene: TRBJ2-7

CDR3aa: CASSWDRGYSYEQYF
CDR3nt: TGTGCCAGCAGCTGGGACAGGGGTTATTCCTACGAGCAGTACTTC
abundance: -
v_gene: TRBV11-2
d_gene: TRBD1
j_gene: TRBJ2-7

CDR3aa: CASKVRDTYEQYF
CDR3nt: TGTGCCAGCAAAGTCCGGGACACCTACGAGCAGTACTTC
abundance: -
v_gene: TRBV2
d_gene: -
j_gene: TRBJ2-7

CDR3aa: CATRQTSGRTDTQYF
CDR3nt: TGTGCCACCCGCCAGACTAGCGGGAGAACAGATACGCAGTATTTT
abundance: -
v_gene: TRBV15
d_gene: TRBD2
j_gene: TRBJ2-3

CDR3aa: CASSLQGDYGYTF
CDR3nt: TGTGCCAGCAGCCTACAGGGGGACTATGGCTACACCTTC
abundance: -
v_gene: TRBV5-6
d_gene: TRBD1
j_gene: TRBJ1-2

CDR3aa: CASSYVGVRFGELFF
CDR3nt: -
abundance: -
v_gene: TRBV6-5
d_gene: -
j_gene: TRBJ2-2

CDR3aa: CASSLRGDRYQPQHF
CDR3nt: TGTGCCAGCAGTTTGAGGGGGGACAGGTATCAGCCCCAGCATTTT
abundance: -
v_gene: TRBV27
d_gene: TRBD1
j_gene: TRBJ1-5

CDR3aa: CASSFGQGTEQYF
CDR3nt: TGTGCCAGCAGTTTCGGACAGGGTACCGAGCAGTACTTC
abundance: -
v_gene: TRBV11-2
d_gene: TRBD1
j_gene: TRBJ2-7

CDR3aa: CASSPWGRENSGANVLTF
CDR3nt: TGTGCCAGTAGTCCTTGGGGCAGGGAGAACTCTGGGGCCAACGTCCTGACTTTC
abundance: -
v_gene: TRBV19
d_gene: -
j_gene: TRBJ2-6

CDR3aa: CASSSLTSLEQFF
CDR3nt: TGTGCCAGCAGTTCCCTGACTAGTTTGGAGCAGTTCTTC
abundance: -
v_gene: TRBV28
d_gene: -
j_gene: TRBJ2-1

CDR3aa: CASSFDSYNYGYTF
CDR3nt: TGTGCCAGCAGTTTTGACTCCTATAACTATGGCTACACCTTC
abundance: -
v_gene: TRBV28
d_gene: -
j_gene: TRBJ1-2

CDR3aa: CASSQGGIFLHF
CDR3nt: TGCGCCAGCAGCCAAGGGGGGATTTTCCTCCACTTT
abundance: -
v_gene: TRBV4-1
d_gene: -
j_gene: TRBJ1-6

CDR3aa: CASSGWQDSGNTIYF
CDR3nt: TGCGCCAGCAGTGGTTGGCAGGACTCTGGAAACACCATATATTTT
abundance: once
v_gene: TRBV10-2
d_gene: -
j_gene: TRBJ1-3

CDR3aa: CASKDYASNNEQFF
CDR3nt: TGTGCCAGCAAAGACTACGCGTCTAACAATGAGCAGTTCTTC
abundance: -
v_gene: TRBV6-5
d_gene: -
j_gene: TRBJ2-1

CDR3aa: CASSPGQNYGYTF
CDR3nt: TGTGCCAGCAGCCCGGGACAGAACTATGGCTACACCTTC
abundance: -
v_gene: TRBV14
d_gene: TRBD1
j_gene: TRBJ1-2

CDR3aa: CASSHKGAREQFF
CDR3nt: TGTGCCAGCAGCCATAAGGGGGCGCGCGAGCAGTTCTTC
abundance: -
v_gene: TRBV7-9
d_gene: TRBD1
j_gene: TRBJ2-1

CDR3aa: CASSWRGTNEKLFF
CDR3nt: TGTGCCAGCAGTTGGAGGGGGACTAATGAAAAACTGTTTTTT
abundance: -
v_gene: TRBV27
d_gene: -
j_gene: TRBJ1-4

CDR3aa: CASVWPDSYNEQFF
CDR3nt: TGTGCCAGCGTATGGCCGGACTCCTACAATGAGCAGTTCTTC
abundance: -
v_gene: TRBV2
d_gene: -
j_gene: TRBJ2-1

CDR3aa: CASSYGQGDYEQYF
CDR3nt: TGTGCCAGCAGCTATGGACAGGGGGACTACGAGCAGTACTTC
abundance: -
v_gene: TRBV28
d_gene: TRBD1
j_gene: TRBJ2-7

CDR3aa: CASSLAISVHEQYF
CDR3nt: TGTGCCAGCAGCTTAGCAATTAGCGTCCACGAGCAGTACTTC
abundance: -
v_gene: TRBV7-8
d_gene: -
j_gene: TRBJ2-7

CDR3aa: CASSFAGGMNEQFF
CDR3nt: TGTGCCAGCAGCTTCGCGGGGGGCATGAATGAGCAGTTCTTC
abundance: -
v_gene: TRBV5-4
d_gene: TRBD2
j_gene: TRBJ2-1

CDR3aa: CASSLYPSGRAIVDEQFF
CDR3nt: TGCGCCAGCAGCTTGTACCCTAGCGGGAGGGCCATTGTGGATGAGCAGTTCTTC
abundance: -
v_gene: TRBV5-1
d_gene: TRBD2
j_gene: TRBJ2-1

CDR3aa: CASSLGQTYEQYF
CDR3nt: TGTGCCAGCAGTTTGGGTCAGACCTACGAGCAGTACTTC
abundance: -
v_gene: TRBV27
d_gene: -
j_gene: TRBJ2-7

CDR3aa: CASSPNSNEQFF
CDR3nt: TGTGCCAGCAGCCCCAATAGCAATGAGCAGTTCTTC
abundance: once
v_gene: TRBV11-2
d_gene: -
j_gene: TRBJ2-1

CDR3aa: CASRSYGAKSYNEQFF
CDR3nt: TGTGCCAGCAGGTCCTACGGGGCCAAATCCTACAATGAGCAGTTCTTC
abundance: -
v_gene: TRBV11-2
d_gene: -
j_gene: TRBJ2-1

CDR3aa: CASSLGLVGEQYF
CDR3nt: TGTGCCAGCAGCCTGGGACTAGTTGGGGAGCAGTACTTC
abundance: -
v_gene: TRBV25-1
d_gene: TRBD2
j_gene: TRBJ2-7

CDR3aa: CASSSGGYGYTF
CDR3nt: TGTGCCAGCAGCAGCGGGGGCTATGGCTACACCTTC
abundance: -
v_gene: TRBV7-9
d_gene: -
j_gene: TRBJ1-2

CDR3aa: CASKEAGGTYEQYF
CDR3nt: TGTGCCAGCAAGGAGGCAGGGGGCACCTACGAGCAGTACTTC
abundance: -
v_gene: TRBV6-6
d_gene: TRBD1
j_gene: TRBJ2-7

CDR3aa: CASSEPGLADNEQFF
CDR3nt: TGCGCCAGCAGCGAACCGGGACTAGCGGACAATGAGCAGTTCTTC
abundance: -
v_gene: TRBV10-1
d_gene: TRBD2
j_gene: TRBJ2-1

CDR3aa: CASSLAAGGRIYEQYF
CDR3nt: TGTGCCAGCAGCTTAGCAGCGGGAGGGAGAATTTACGAGCAGTACTTC
abundance: -
v_gene: TRBV7-9
d_gene: TRBD2
j_gene: TRBJ2-7

CDR3aa: CASGPGTRGSYEQYF
CDR3nt: TGTGCCAGCGGTCCCGGGACTAGGGGCTCCTACGAGCAGTACTTC
abundance: -
v_gene: TRBV27
d_gene: TRBD2
j_gene: TRBJ2-7

CDR3aa: CASSSNSGANVLTF
CDR3nt: TGCGCCAGCAGCTCAAACTCTGGGGCCAACGTCCTGACTTTC
abundance: -
v_gene: TRBV4-1
d_gene: -
j_gene: TRBJ2-6

CDR3aa: CASSVAPRRGGVNSGNTIYF
CDR3nt: TGTGCCAGCAGCGTAGCTCCTAGACGGGGAGGGGTCAACTCTGGAAACACCATATATTTT
abundance: once
v_gene: TRBV9
d_gene: -
j_gene: TRBJ1-3

CDR3aa: CASSQGLAGVSYEQYF
CDR3nt: TGCGCCAGCAGCCAAGGTCTAGCGGGAGTCTCCTACGAGCAGTACTTC
abundance: -
v_gene: TRBV4-1
d_gene: TRBD2
j_gene: TRBJ2-7

CDR3aa: CASSEWTRDPNTEAFF
CDR3nt: TGTGCCAGCAGTGAATGGACGAGGGATCCCAACACTGAAGCTTTCTTT
abundance: -
v_gene: TRBV25-1
d_gene: -
j_gene: TRBJ1-1

CDR3aa: CASSWDRGGYTF
CDR3nt: TGCGCCAGCAGTTGGGACCGCGGTGGCTACACCTTC
abundance: few
v_gene: TRBV5-1
d_gene: -
j_gene: TRBJ1-2

CDR3aa: CASSLSSYETQYF
CDR3nt: TGCGCCAGCAGCTTGTCTAGCTATGAGACCCAGTACTTC
abundance: -
v_gene: TRBV5-1
d_gene: -
j_gene: TRBJ2-5

CDR3aa: CASSSAASAEPYEQYF
CDR3nt: TGTGCCAGCAGCTCGGCGGCTAGCGCGGAGCCCTACGAGCAGTACTTC
abundance: -
v_gene: TRBV11-2
d_gene: -
j_gene: TRBJ2-7

CDR3aa: CASSFTGTAQYF
CDR3nt: TGTGCCAGCAGCTTTACCGGGACCGCCCAGTACTTC
abundance: -
v_gene: TRBV11-2
d_gene: -
j_gene: TRBJ2-5

CDR3aa: CASSSGNYEQYF
CDR3nt: TGTGCCAGTAGTAGCGGGAACTACGAGCAGTACTTC
abundance: -
v_gene: TRBV19
d_gene: -
j_gene: TRBJ2-7

CDR3aa: CASMGPGTQYF
CDR3nt: TGTGCCAGTATGGGGCCCGGGACCCAGTACTTC
abundance: -
v_gene: TRBV19
d_gene: -
j_gene: TRBJ2-5

CDR3aa: CASELGQGGNEQFF
CDR3nt: TGTGCCAGCGAACTTGGACAGGGGGGAAATGAGCAGTTCTTC
abundance: -
v_gene: TRBV6-5
d_gene: TRBD1
j_gene: TRBJ2-1

CDR3aa: CASSESQGRNTEAFF
CDR3nt: TGTGCCAGCAGTGAGTCCCAGGGACGGAACACTGAAGCTTTCTTT
abundance: -
v_gene: TRBV2
d_gene: -
j_gene: TRBJ1-1

CDR3aa: CASSLFTSGSYNEQFF
CDR3nt: TGCGCCAGCAGCTTATTCACTAGCGGGAGCTACAATGAGCAGTTCTTC
abundance: few
v_gene: TRBV5-1
d_gene: TRBD2
j_gene: TRBJ2-1